Below are 8 T cell receptor beta chains sequenced from a single sample in a study of cytomegalovirus exposure and HLA in healthy donors. Primers included in the PCR were 60 Vbeta and 13 Jbeta primers. Only in-frame clones appear in the TCRdb table, and some are missing; sequencing was by immunoSEQ multiplex PCR. The table lists 150,000 to 200,000 clones, 75% of them singletons. Sequenced material: PBMCs. The receptor source for this set is a woman in her 50s in good health and CMV-seropositive.

Of note for this clone: Germline is not matched at one junction end, which may reflect a read error. The chain recombines TRBV7-9 with TRBJ2-5; D not resolved. Germline V gene data show CDR1 as SEHNR and CDR2 as FQNEAQ (reference sequence). The CDR3 contains 14 residues. This CDR3 is CATSPVRPSVTQYF. The CDR3 nucleotides are TGTGCCACCAGCCCTGTCAGGCCTTCAGTGACCCAGTACTTC.

This chain links TRBV5-5 with TRBJ1-5; 9 bases line up with TRBD1. The V and J ends lost 1 base and 6 bases, in that order; junction bases with no gene match: 5. The CDR3 extends over 15 amino acids. CDR1 SGHKS and CDR2 YYEKEE come from the germline V gene (reference sequence). CDR3 bases: TGTGCCAGCAGCTTGTATGGGGACAGGGTTCAGCCCCAGCATTTT. It yields the protein CASSLYGDRVQPQHF. The full variable domain, in which reference TRBV5-5 and TRBJ1-5 provide the parts outside the CDR3, is DAGVTQSPTHLIKTRGQQVTLRCSPISGHKSVSWYQQVLGQGPQFIFQYYEKEERGRGNFPDRFSARQFPNYSSELNVNALLLGDSALYLCASSLYGDRVQPQHFGDGTRLSIL.

V is TRBV2 and J is TRBJ1-6; TRBD1 is a possible D gene (5 bases). The CDR3 consists of 11 residues. Germline lookup yields CDR1 SNHLY and CDR2 FYNNEI. Trimming took off 7 bases at V and 19 bases at J, with 17 bases between the two ends. In DNA, the CDR3 is TGTGCCAGCAAATGGGGGGGGACCCCACACTTT. This codes for CASKWGGTPHF.

This chain links TRBV10-3 with TRBJ1-1, with 7 bases identical to TRBD1. V dropped 10 bases and J dropped 7; count of bases not matched to a gene: 12. CDR3 length equals 13 residues. Germline V gene lookup returns CDR1 ENHRY and CDR2 SYGVKD. The CDR3 nucleotides are TGTGCCACCTCTCAGGGGGTCGGGAGTGAAGCTTTCTTT. Its translation is CATSQGVGSEAFF.

This rearrangement joins TRBV19 to TRBJ1-2; TRBD1 might be the D (5 bases). CDR3 length: 14 amino acids. Trimming left V 5 bases short and J 8 bases short, with 18 bases between. Per germline, CDR1 LNHDA and CDR2 SQIVND (reference sequence). CDR3: CASSPSGIGGGYTF. CDR3 nucleotide sequence: TGTGCCAGTAGTCCGTCAGGGATCGGGGGAGGCTACACCTTC. Together with reference TRBV19 and TRBJ1-2, the CDR3 gives the full variable domain: DGGITQSPKYLFRKEGQNVTLSCEQNLNHDAMYWYRQDPGQGLRLIYYSQIVNDFQKGDIAEGYSVSREKKESFPLTVTSAQKNPTAFYLCASSPSGIGGGYTFGSGTRLTVV.

This rearrangement joins TRBV7-9 to TRBJ1-6; 7 bases map to TRBD1. V shed 5 bases and J 7 bases; nucleotides not matched to a gene: 5. Germline CDR1 and CDR2: SEHNR and FQNEAQ (reference sequence). The CDR3 sequence is 14 residues long. This chain's CDR3 is CASSGGQKNSPLHF. CDR3 DNA: TGTGCCAGCAGCGGGGGACAGAAAAATTCACCCCTCCACTTT. Based on the CDR3 plus reference TRBV7-9 and TRBJ1-6, the full variable domain is DTGVSQNPRHKITKRGQNVTFRCDPISEHNRLYWYRQTLGQGPEFLTYFQNEAQLEKSRLLSDRFSAERPKGSFSTLEIQRTEQGDSAMYLCASSGGQKNSPLHFGNGTRLTVT.

The rearrangement links TRBV5-1 to TRBJ1-4; no definite D call. The CDR3 contains 14 residues. Germline V lookup: CDR1 SGHRS, CDR2 YFSETQ. V was shortened by 2 bases and J by 3 bases, with 8 bases between the two germline ends. Written as DNA, the CDR3 is TGCGCCAGCAGCTTCCGGTCCTCTAATGAAAAACTGTTTTTT. Translated: CASSFRSSNEKLFF.

The chain links TRBV6-6 to TRBJ1-1, with 8 bases matching TRBD1. CDR1 is MNHNY and CDR2 is SVGAGI in the germline V gene (reference sequence). With V trimmed by 1 base and J by 4 bases, 2 bases remained unmatched. This CDR3 has 14 amino acids. CDR3 in amino acids: CASSYFDRGTEAFF. In DNA form, the CDR3 reads TGTGCCAGCAGTTACTTTGACAGGGGCACTGAAGCTTTCTTT.